This paragraph covers one TCR beta chain sequence. The target antigen is unknown. The data stem from a study of OX40 agonist ivuxolimab in advanced cancers. Germline V gene lookup returns CDR1 SGHTA and CDR2 FQGNSA. This CDR3 has 17 amino acids. Trimming cost V 6 bases and J 8 bases; bases outside gene matches: 15. Clones were read by immunoSEQ multiplex PCR, and TCRdb kept only the in-frame ones, dropping some. The sample shows roughly 80,000 clones, 90% to 95% of them seen only once. Study outcomes and limitations: Researchers did not determine the expanded peripheral T cells' antigen specificity. Low levels of normalized T-cell clonal expansion also appeared in some nonresponders.

The TCR sequence derives from an adult with an advanced solid tumor such as melanoma, head and neck, liver or kidney cancer. This specimen consisted of CD4+ or CD8+ T cells sorted from blood, obtained in a trial of the OX40 agonist ivuxolimab. The chain joins TRBV7-2 to TRBJ2-2, with 10 nucleotides matching TRBD2. The CDR3 nucleotides read TGTGCCAGCAGTTATGCCCTTGGCGCTAGCGGGGGAGGGGAGCTGTTTTTT. This sequence encodes CASSYALGASGGGELFF.